These 14 T cell receptor beta chains were sequenced from one sample in a study of blood T cell repertoires in COVID-19. Only in-frame clones appear in the TCRdb table, and some are missing; sequencing was by immunoSEQ multiplex PCR. The repertoire consists of under 200,000 clones, with about 86% occurring once and the leading ten covering around 7%. The sequenced sample consisted of peripheral blood. The origin of the receptors is an elderly woman in a cohort sampled during active or convalescent COVID-19.

This clone showed up just a few times. V and J are TRBV7-9 and TRBJ2-4; possibly TRBD2 for D (7 bases). The CDR3 sequence is 17 residues long. Per the germline V gene, CDR1 is SEHNR and CDR2 is FQNEAQ (reference sequence). Trimming pared 0 bases from V and 3 bases from J, leaving 15 bases between. For the CDR3, the DNA is TGTGCCAGCAGCTTAGCTTTCCGGGGGGCCCTCAAAAACATTCAGTACTTC. Amino acid sequence: CASSLAFRGALKNIQYF.

This chain uses TRBV21-1 with TRBJ2-1; the tabulated D call, TRBD1, remains unverified against the DNA. TRBV21-1 is marked as a pseudogene. The CDR3 contains 16 residues. This CDR3 is CASSPPREGTGDEQFF. CDR3 coding DNA: TGTGCCAGCAGCCCCCCCAGGGAGGGGACAGGGGACGAGCAGTTCTTC.

The chain joins TRBV5-1 to TRBJ2-5; possible D gene TRBD2, 6 bases. Germline V gives CDR1 SGHRS, CDR2 YFSETQ. The CDR3 is made up of 14 amino acids. Trimming left V 0 bases short and J 5 bases short, with 11 bases between. The CDR3 bases are TGCGCCAGCAGCTTGGGCGGACGGGGGGAGACCCAGTACTTC. Translating it yields CASSLGGRGETQYF.

The rearrangement uses TRBV7-9 and TRBJ2-1; 7 nucleotides agree with TRBD1. The CDR3 is 14 amino acids. The V gene's germline CDR1 is SEHNR and CDR2 FQNEAQ (reference sequence). The ends lost 3 bases at V and 4 bases at J; junction bases unmatched: 3. DNA for the CDR3: TGTGCCAGCAGCTTGACAGGGAGATACAATGAGCAGTTCTTC. Translation gives CASSLTGRYNEQFF.

The chain employs TRBV28 and TRBJ2-6; 8 bases line up with TRBD1. Trimming removed 8 bases from V and 3 bases from J; junction bases left unmatched: 15. Per germline, CDR1 MDHEN and CDR2 SYDVKM. This CDR3 comprises 18 residues. CDR3 loop: CASRAGGSLVFGANVLTF. In DNA, the CDR3 is TGTGCCAGCCGAGCAGGGGGCTCGTTGGTCTTTGGGGCCAACGTCCTGACTTTC.

V is TRBV9 and J is TRBJ2-1; 14 positions agree with TRBD2. The CDR3 covers 18 residues. Germline CDR1 is SGDLS and CDR2 is YYNGEE. Trimming took 2 bases from V and 8 from J; bases not matched to a gene: 12. This CDR3 is CASSVKLGLAGDEDEQFF. The DNA of the CDR3 is TGTGCCAGCAGCGTTAAACTGGGACTAGCGGGAGATGAGGATGAGCAGTTCTTC.

V gene TRBV5-6 combines with J gene TRBJ1-2; no reliable D call. Trimming removed 4 bases at V and 0 bases at J, with 10 bases between. The germline CDR1 and CDR2 sequences are SGHDT and YYEEEE. The CDR3 is 14 residues long. The CDR3 nucleotides are TGTGCCAGCAGCCCACAGAGATCTAACTATGGCTACACCTTC. This translates into CASSPQRSNYGYTF.

J is TRBJ1-1 and V is TRBV12-3 or TRBV12-4, with TRBD1 matching over 8 bases. The CDR3 runs 12 residues. V was clipped by 6 bases and J by 7 bases; unmatched bases: 4. CDR3 residues: CASRYTGGEAFF. CDR3 DNA: TGTGCCAGCAGATATACAGGGGGTGAAGCTTTCTTT.

The chain couples TRBV20-1 to TRBJ2-3; D gene uncertain. The CDR3 is 12 amino acids. The V end lost 3 bases, the J end lost 3 bases, and 7 bases lay between the germline ends. Germline CDR1 is DFQATT and CDR2 is SNEGSKA (reference sequence). The CDR3 bases are TGCAGTGCTAGTAGGAGAACAGATACGCAGTATTTT. Its protein is CSASRRTDTQYF.

This clone was picked up one time. The genes are TRBV19 and TRBJ1-5; 12 bases fit TRBD1. J was trimmed by 2 bases and V by 9 bases; bases with no gene match: 5. The CDR3 has 15 residues. Germline V lookup: CDR1 LNHDA, CDR2 SQIVND (reference sequence). In DNA form, the CDR3 reads TGTGCCAGCACTGGGACAGGGGGCGGCAATCAGCCCCAGCATTTT. It specifies CASTGTGGGNQPQHF.

The rearrangement joins TRBV11-3 to TRBJ1-2, with D unresolved. The CDR3 spans 13 residues. V lost 1 base and J 8 bases, leaving 11 bases between the germline ends. CDR1 and CDR2 (germline): SGHNT, YENEEA. As DNA, the CDR3 is TGTGCCAGCAGCTTAGTCGCACAGACGGGCTACACCTTC. Translating gives CASSLVAQTGYTF.

This chain links TRBV27 with TRBJ2-7, with D possibly matching TRBD1 (6 bases). Trimming took off 2 bases at V and 2 bases at J, with 13 bases between the two ends. This CDR3 contains 15 residues. The germline CDR1 and CDR2 sequences are MNHEY and SMNVEV (reference sequence). CDR3 residues: CASSLRGGPAYEQYV. The CDR3 DNA is TGTGCCAGCAGTTTACGTGGGGGCCCTGCCTACGAGCAGTACGTC.

J is TRBJ2-3 and V is TRBV25-1, with D tentatively TRBD2 (6 bases). In germline, CDR1 is MGHDK, CDR2 SYGVNS. The CDR3 is 14 residues long. Trimming removed 7 bases at V and 0 bases at J, with 11 bases between. This CDR3 reads CASTGLTSTDTQYF. Here the CDR3 DNA reads TGTGCCAGCACGGGACTTACTAGCACAGATACGCAGTATTTT.

This clone was seen just once. The V gene is TRBV19, the J gene TRBJ1-6, with 8 nucleotides matching TRBD1. The CDR3 sequence is 16 residues long. V was pared by 5 bases and J by 7 bases, with 10 bases of the junction left unmatched. CDR1 and CDR2 from the germline V gene are LNHDA and SQIVND (reference sequence). In nucleotides, the CDR3 is TGTGCCAGTAGTGCAGGGGGCGCAGGGAGAAATTCACCCCTCCACTTT. This encodes CASSAGGAGRNSPLHF.